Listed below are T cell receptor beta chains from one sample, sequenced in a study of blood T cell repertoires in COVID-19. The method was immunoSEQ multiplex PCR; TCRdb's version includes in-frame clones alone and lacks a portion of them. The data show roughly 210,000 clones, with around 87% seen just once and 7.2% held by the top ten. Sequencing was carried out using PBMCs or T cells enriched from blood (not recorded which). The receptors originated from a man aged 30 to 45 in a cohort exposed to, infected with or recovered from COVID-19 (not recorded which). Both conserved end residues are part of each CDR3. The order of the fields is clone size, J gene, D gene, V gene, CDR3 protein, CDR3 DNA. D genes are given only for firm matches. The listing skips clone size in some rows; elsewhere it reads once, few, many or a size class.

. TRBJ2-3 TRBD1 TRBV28 CASSQDRAYTDTQYF TGTGCCAGCAGCCAGGACAGGGCGTACACAGATACGCAGTATTTT
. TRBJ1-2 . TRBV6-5 CASTRSAAGYGYTF TGTGCCAGCACAAGGTCGGCGGCTGGCTATGGCTACACCTTC
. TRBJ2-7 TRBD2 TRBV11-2 CASSLTAGASYEQYF TGTGCCAGCAGCTTAACAGCGGGAGCATCCTACGAGCAGTACTTC
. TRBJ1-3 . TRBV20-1 CSANDRSLGNTIYF TGCAGTGCTAATGACAGATCTCTGGGAAACACCATATATTTT
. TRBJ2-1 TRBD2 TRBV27 CASRPSSGRALRDNEQFF TGTGCCAGCAGGCCTTCTAGCGGGAGGGCCCTTAGGGACAATGAGCAGTTCTTC
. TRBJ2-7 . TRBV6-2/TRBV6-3 CASSYHPRGRHEQYF TGTGCCAGCAGTTACCACCCCAGGGGGAGGCACGAGCAGTACTTC
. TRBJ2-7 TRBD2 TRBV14 CASSHVPQGRGDEQYF TGTGCCAGCAGCCACGTGCCGCAGGGTCGGGGGGACGAGCAGTACTTC
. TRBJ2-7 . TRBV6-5 CASSYSMDTFYEQYF TGTGCCAGCAGTTACTCGATGGACACCTTCTACGAGCAGTACTTC
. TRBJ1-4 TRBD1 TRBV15 CATSRQGSNEKLFF TGTGCCACCAGTCGACAGGGGAGTAATGAAAAACTGTTTTTT
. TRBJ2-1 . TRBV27 CASSLSRLRNEQFF TGTGCCAGCAGTTTATCCCGACTGCGAAATGAGCAGTTCTTC
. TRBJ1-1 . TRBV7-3 CASSYTGTTEAFF TGTGCCAGCAGCTACACAGGGACCACTGAAGCTTTCTTT
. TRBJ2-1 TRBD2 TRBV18 CASSPLTSGRARDNEQFF TGTGCCAGCTCACCACTGACTAGCGGGAGGGCCAGGGACAATGAGCAGTTCTTC
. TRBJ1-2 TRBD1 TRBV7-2 CASSSRQGAKRGYTF TGTGCCAGCAGCTCTCGACAGGGGGCGAAACGTGGCTACACCTTC
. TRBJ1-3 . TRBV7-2 CASSLSPGQAGNTIYF TGTGCCAGCAGCTTATCCCCAGGGCAGGCTGGAAACACCATATATTTT
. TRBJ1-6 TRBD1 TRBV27 CASSLSRQGAPSPLHF TGTGCCAGCAGTTTATCTCGCCAGGGGGCGCCTTCACCCCTCCACTTT
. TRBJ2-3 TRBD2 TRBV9 CASSVAGREGDTQYF TGTGCCAGCAGCGTAGCGGGGCGGGAGGGGGATACGCAGTATTTT
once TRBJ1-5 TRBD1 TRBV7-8 CASSPRTGQIRNNQPQHF TGTGCCAGCAGCCCTCGGACAGGGCAGATTAGAAACAATCAGCCCCAGCATTTT
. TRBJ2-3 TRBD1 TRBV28 CASSPSGTDNTDTQYF TGTGCCAGCAGTCCCTCGGGGACAGACAACACAGATACGCAGTATTTT
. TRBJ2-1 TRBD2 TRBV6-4 CASSLESGARNEQFF TGTGCCAGCAGTCTCGAGAGCGGGGCTAGGAATGAGCAGTTCTTC
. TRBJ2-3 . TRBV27 CASSILQGFGTDTQYF TGTGCCAGCAGTATTCTACAGGGTTTTGGAACAGATACGCAGTATTTT
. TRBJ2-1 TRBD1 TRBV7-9 CASSPPGQRYNEQFF TGTGCCAGCAGCCCCCCGGGACAGAGATACAATGAGCAGTTCTTC
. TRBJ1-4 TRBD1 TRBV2 CASRGPTGSNEKLFF TGTGCCAGCAGGGGTCCGACAGGGTCAAATGAAAAACTGTTTTTT
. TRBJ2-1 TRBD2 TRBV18 CASSVLAGAVGSSYNEQFF TGTGCCAGCTCCGTCCTAGCGGGAGCCGTTGGCAGCTCCTACAATGAGCAGTTCTTC
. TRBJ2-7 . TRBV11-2 CASSLGGPSDKGDPYEQYF TGTGCCAGCAGCTTAGGCGGTCCATCTGACAAGGGGGACCCCTACGAGCAGTACTTC
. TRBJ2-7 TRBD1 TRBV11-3 CASSLCGTGAPCEQYF TGTGCCAGCAGCTTGTGCGGGACAGGGGCCCCCTGCGAGCAGTACTTC
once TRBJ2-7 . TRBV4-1 CASSQGWAGEQYF TGCGCCAGCAGCCAGGGGTGGGCGGGCGAGCAGTACTTC
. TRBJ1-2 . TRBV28 CASRKTSGAGYGYTF TGTGCCAGCAGAAAGACGTCAGGGGCGGGCTATGGCTACACCTTC
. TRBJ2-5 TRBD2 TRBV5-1 CASSSSGRGQETQYF TGCGCCAGCTCCTCTAGCGGGAGGGGACAAGAGACCCAGTACTTC
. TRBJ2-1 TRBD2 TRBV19 CASSSPRTSSYNEQFF TGTGCCAGTAGTTCTCCAAGGACTAGCTCCTACAATGAGCAGTTCTTC
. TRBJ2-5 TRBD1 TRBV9 CASRKTGTGEETQYF TGTGCCAGCAGAAAGACCGGGACAGGGGAAGAGACCCAGTACTTC
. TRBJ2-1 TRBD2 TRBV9 CASSVSGAGQGEQFF TGTGCCAGCAGCGTTAGCGGGGCCGGCCAGGGGGAGCAGTTCTTC
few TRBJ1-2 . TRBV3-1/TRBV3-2 CASSQDPRATGYTF TGTGCCAGCAGCCAAGATCCCAGAGCGACTGGCTACACCTTC
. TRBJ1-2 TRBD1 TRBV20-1 CSASSRTGAYGYTF TGCAGTGCTAGTTCCCGGACAGGAGCTTATGGCTACACCTTC
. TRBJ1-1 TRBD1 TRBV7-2 CASSTTGAEAFF TGTGCCAGCAGCACGACAGGGGCTGAAGCTTTCTTT
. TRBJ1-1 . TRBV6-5 CASSRNTEAFF TGTGCCAGCAGCCGGAACACTGAAGCTTTCTTT
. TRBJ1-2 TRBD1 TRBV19 CASSPRTGRLKNYGYTF TGTGCCAGTAGTCCCCGGACAGGGAGGTTGAAAAACTATGGCTACACCTTC
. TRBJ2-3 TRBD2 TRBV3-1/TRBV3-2 CASSQAGGPSTDTQYF TGTGCCAGCAGCCAAGCGGGAGGGCCGAGCACAGATACGCAGTATTTT
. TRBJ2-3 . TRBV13 CASSSEFPTDTQYF TGTGCCAGCAGCTCCGAGTTCCCCACAGATACGCAGTATTTT
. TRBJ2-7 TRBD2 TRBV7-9 CASSSGGASGSHYEQYF TGTGCCAGCAGCTCCGGTGGGGCTAGCGGTTCCCACTACGAGCAGTACTTC
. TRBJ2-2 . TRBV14 CASSPELGSGELFF TGTGCCAGCAGCCCAGAATTGGGGAGCGGGGAGCTGTTTTTT
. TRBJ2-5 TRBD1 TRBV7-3 CASSLGTGPQETQYF TGTGCCAGCAGCTTGGGGACAGGACCACAAGAGACCCAGTACTTC
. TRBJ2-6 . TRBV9 CASSPGGSLSGANVLTF TGTGCCAGCAGCCCAGGAGGGTCCCTCTCTGGGGCCAACGTCCTGACTTTC
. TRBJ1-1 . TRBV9 CASSGGGGMGAFF TGTGCCAGCAGCGGAGGGGGGGGCATGGGAGCTTTCTTT
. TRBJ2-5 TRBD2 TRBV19 CASGTSGAQETQYF TGTGCCAGCGGGACTAGCGGTGCACAAGAGACCCAGTACTTC
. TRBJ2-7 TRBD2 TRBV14 CASSSRTSGSSSLEYEQYF TGTGCCAGCAGCTCCAGGACTAGCGGGAGCTCCAGCCTCGAATACGAGCAGTACTTC
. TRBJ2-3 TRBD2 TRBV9 CASSVGRGGSTDTQYF TGTGCCAGCAGCGTAGGGCGGGGGGGAAGCACAGATACGCAGTATTTT
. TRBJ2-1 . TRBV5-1 CASSLFFGDTYNEQFF TGCGCCAGCAGCTTGTTTTTTGGGGACACCTACAATGAGCAGTTCTTC
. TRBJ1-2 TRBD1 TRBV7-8 CASSHLQGYYGYTF TGTGCCAGCAGCCATCTACAGGGGTACTATGGCTACACCTTC
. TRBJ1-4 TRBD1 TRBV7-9 CASSRQLAGGKLFF TGTGCCAGCAGCCGTCAGTTGGCAGGGGGAAAACTGTTTTTT
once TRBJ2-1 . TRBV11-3 CASSLAGAYNEQFF TGTGCCAGCAGCTTAGCGGGAGCCTACAATGAGCAGTTCTTC
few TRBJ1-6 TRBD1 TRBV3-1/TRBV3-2 CASSRTPGTGNNSPLHF TGTGCCAGCAGCCGAACCCCCGGGACAGGCAATAATTCACCCCTCCACTTT
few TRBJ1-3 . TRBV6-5 CASSPNPSFAIYF TGTGCCAGCAGTCCTAACCCGAGTTTCGCCATATATTTT
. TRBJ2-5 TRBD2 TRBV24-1 CAAGTSGTQETQYF TGTGCCGCCGGGACTAGCGGAACTCAAGAGACCCAGTACTTC
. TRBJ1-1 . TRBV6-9 CASSYTGESTEAFF TGTGCCAGCAGTTACACAGGAGAATCGACTGAAGCTTTCTTT
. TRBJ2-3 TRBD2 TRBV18 CASSLTSGVTDTQYF TGTGCCAGCTCACTGACTAGCGGGGTCACAGATACGCAGTATTTT
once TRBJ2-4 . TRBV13 CASRPHGGGAMAKNIQYF TGTGCCAGCAGACCACACGGGGGAGGCGCGATGGCCAAAAACATTCAGTACTTC
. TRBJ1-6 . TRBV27 CASSSSDRGGYSPLHF .